These T cell receptor beta chains were read from a single sample in a study of cytomegalovirus exposure and HLA in healthy donors. Assay used: immunoSEQ multiplex PCR; TCRdb lists only in-frame clones, some missing. Of 150,000 to 200,000 clones listed, 80% to 90% were seen once; the top ten hold 0.95% to 1.5%. Sequencing was performed on PBMCs. The source of these receptors is a woman aged 25 to 39 in good health and CMV-seronegative. Both conserved end residues are part of each CDR3. D genes are given only for firm matches. Where a row states a size, it is once, few, many or the class of an expanded clone; other rows omit it.

v_gene: TRBV7-8
abundance: many
j_gene: TRBJ2-2
d_gene: TRBD1
CDR3aa: CASSAHTGGSTGELFF
CDR3nt: TGTGCCAGCAGCGCCCATACAGGGGGTAGCACCGGGGAGCTGTTTTTT

v_gene: TRBV28
abundance: many
j_gene: TRBJ2-5
d_gene: -
CDR3aa: CASSLPSLETQYF
CDR3nt: TGTGCCAGCAGTTTACCTAGCCTCGAGACCCAGTACTTC

v_gene: TRBV7-9
abundance: -
j_gene: TRBJ1-3
d_gene: -
CDR3aa: CASSPFSTAGNTIYF
CDR3nt: TGTGCCAGCAGCCCATTTTCTACGGCTGGAAACACCATATATTTT

v_gene: TRBV11-3
abundance: -
j_gene: TRBJ2-5
d_gene: TRBD2
CDR3aa: CASSLGLGRGETQYF
CDR3nt: TGTGCCAGCAGCCTGGGACTGGGGAGGGGAGAGACCCAGTACTTC

v_gene: TRBV4-1
abundance: many
j_gene: TRBJ2-7
d_gene: TRBD2
CDR3aa: CASSHTLAGVYEQYF
CDR3nt: TGCGCCAGCAGTCACACATTAGCGGGAGTCTACGAGCAGTACTTC

v_gene: TRBV19
abundance: -
j_gene: TRBJ1-5
d_gene: TRBD1
CDR3aa: CASWDRVDNQPQHF
CDR3nt: TGTGCCAGTTGGGACAGGGTGGACAATCAGCCCCAGCATTTT

v_gene: TRBV6-5
abundance: -
j_gene: TRBJ2-7
d_gene: -
CDR3aa: CASSSTYYEQYF
CDR3nt: TGTGCCAGCAGTTCTACTTACTACGAGCAGTACTTC

v_gene: TRBV14
abundance: -
j_gene: TRBJ2-7
d_gene: -
CDR3aa: CASSQLRKEQYF
CDR3nt: TGTGCCAGCAGCCAACTAAGAAAGGAGCAGTACTTC

v_gene: TRBV6-5
abundance: once
j_gene: TRBJ1-3
d_gene: -
CDR3aa: CASGLRSGNTIYF
CDR3nt: TGTGCCAGCGGGTTGAGGTCTGGAAACACCATATATTTT

v_gene: TRBV6-5
abundance: -
j_gene: TRBJ2-7
d_gene: TRBD2
CDR3aa: CASSQGHPGGF
CDR3nt: TGTGCCAGCAGCCAAGGGCATCCGGGAGGCTTC

v_gene: TRBV9
abundance: once
j_gene: TRBJ1-2
d_gene: -
CDR3aa: CASSVDNSPLATF
CDR3nt: TGTGCCAGCAGCGTAGATAACAGCCCCCTAGCCACCTTC

v_gene: TRBV15
abundance: -
j_gene: TRBJ2-1
d_gene: -
CDR3aa: CATSRAAEQFF
CDR3nt: TGTGCCACCAGCAGGGCAGCGGAGCAGTTCTTC

v_gene: TRBV18
abundance: few
j_gene: TRBJ1-6
d_gene: -
CDR3aa: CASSRLGQENSPLHF
CDR3nt: TGTGCCAGCTCACGTCTGGGACAAGAAAATTCACCCCTCCACTTT

v_gene: TRBV28
abundance: -
j_gene: TRBJ2-7
d_gene: -
CDR3aa: CASSPTGYYEQYF
CDR3nt: TGTGCCAGCAGTCCGACAGGATACTACGAGCAGTACTTC

v_gene: TRBV2
abundance: -
j_gene: TRBJ1-1
d_gene: TRBD1
CDR3aa: CASHDRGGTNTEAFF
CDR3nt: TGTGCCAGCCATGACAGGGGCGGCACGAACACTGAAGCTTTCTTT

v_gene: TRBV7-3
abundance: -
j_gene: TRBJ2-2
d_gene: -
CDR3aa: CASSLGQNTGELFF
CDR3nt: TGTGCCAGCAGCTTGGGACAGAACACCGGGGAGCTGTTTTTT

v_gene: TRBV9
abundance: -
j_gene: TRBJ1-3
d_gene: -
CDR3aa: CASSVQGSTGNTIYF
CDR3nt: TGTGCCAGCAGCGTACAGGGTTCTACTGGAAACACCATATATTTT

v_gene: TRBV2
abundance: -
j_gene: TRBJ1-5
d_gene: -
CDR3aa: CASRLQGNQPQHF
CDR3nt: TGTGCCAGCAGATTACAGGGCAATCAGCCCCAGCATTTT

v_gene: TRBV28
abundance: -
j_gene: TRBJ1-2
d_gene: -
CDR3aa: CASRDWGYGYTF
CDR3nt: TGTGCCAGCAGGGACTGGGGCTATGGCTACACCTTC

v_gene: TRBV5-1
abundance: -
j_gene: TRBJ2-7
d_gene: -
CDR3aa: CASSPTTYEQYF
CDR3nt: TGCGCCAGCAGCCCTACTACCTACGAGCAGTACTTC

v_gene: TRBV6-6
abundance: -
j_gene: TRBJ2-5
d_gene: TRBD2
CDR3aa: CASSYGLAGVEETQYF
CDR3nt: TGTGCCAGCAGTTACGGACTAGCGGGAGTGGAAGAGACCCAGTACTTC

v_gene: TRBV25-1
abundance: -
j_gene: TRBJ1-5
d_gene: TRBD1
CDR3aa: CASSESGRGHQPQHF
CDR3nt: TGTGCCAGCAGTGAATCGGGTAGGGGGCACCAGCCCCAGCATTTT

v_gene: TRBV5-4
abundance: -
j_gene: TRBJ2-1
d_gene: TRBD2
CDR3aa: CASSWPGTSAYNEQFF
CDR3nt: TGTGCCAGCAGCTGGCCCGGGACTAGCGCATACAATGAGCAGTTCTTC

v_gene: TRBV29-1
abundance: -
j_gene: TRBJ1-5
d_gene: TRBD1
CDR3aa: CSVAGGPGNQPQHF
CDR3nt: TGCAGCGTTGCAGGGGGTCCTGGCAATCAGCCCCAGCATTTT

v_gene: TRBV5-8
abundance: -
j_gene: TRBJ1-3
d_gene: -
CDR3aa: CASRLIDNSGNTIYF
CDR3nt: TGTGCCAGCAGACTCATAGATAACTCTGGAAACACCATATATTTT

v_gene: TRBV10-3
abundance: -
j_gene: TRBJ1-5
d_gene: TRBD1
CDR3aa: CAIRGDSQNQPQHF
CDR3nt: TGTGCCATCAGAGGGGACAGCCAAAATCAGCCCCAGCATTTT

v_gene: TRBV30
abundance: -
j_gene: TRBJ1-1
d_gene: TRBD1
CDR3aa: CAWSEFQSDRGFVRTEAFF
CDR3nt: TGTGCCTGGAGTGAATTTCAGAGTGACAGGGGATTTGTGAGGACTGAAGCTTTCTTT

v_gene: TRBV5-1
abundance: -
j_gene: TRBJ1-6
d_gene: -
CDR3aa: CASSRDRSALSSPLHF
CDR3nt: TGCGCCAGCAGTAGAGACAGGTCGGCCCTAAGTTCACCCCTCCACTTT

v_gene: TRBV18
abundance: -
j_gene: TRBJ1-2
d_gene: -
CDR3aa: CASSPSLDGYTF
CDR3nt: TGTGCCAGCTCACCAAGTTTAGATGGCTACACCTTC

v_gene: TRBV30
abundance: -
j_gene: TRBJ2-6
d_gene: -
CDR3aa: CAWSAGLSGANVLTF
CDR3nt: TGTGCCTGGAGTGCGGGTCTTTCTGGGGCCAACGTCCTGACTTTC

v_gene: TRBV7-9
abundance: few
j_gene: TRBJ2-1
d_gene: TRBD2
CDR3aa: CASSLGASGIGEQFF
CDR3nt: TGTGCCAGCAGCTTAGGGGCTAGCGGAATCGGTGAGCAGTTCTTC

v_gene: TRBV6-1
abundance: -
j_gene: TRBJ2-6
d_gene: TRBD1
CDR3aa: CASSEGGTGGNVLTF
CDR3nt: TGTGCCAGCAGTGAAGGGGGGACAGGGGGTAACGTCCTGACTTTC

v_gene: TRBV7-3
abundance: -
j_gene: TRBJ1-2
d_gene: TRBD1
CDR3aa: CASSPGQGAGYTF
CDR3nt: TGTGCCAGCAGCCCCGGACAGGGGGCAGGCTACACCTTC

v_gene: TRBV29-1
abundance: -
j_gene: TRBJ1-2
d_gene: -
CDR3aa: CSVEGAGLNYGYTF
CDR3nt: TGCAGCGTTGAGGGGGCAGGGTTGAACTATGGCTACACCTTC

v_gene: TRBV9
abundance: -
j_gene: TRBJ1-1
d_gene: -
CDR3aa: CASSVASRTEAFF
CDR3nt: TGTGCCAGCAGCGTAGCTTCGAGGACTGAAGCTTTCTTT

v_gene: TRBV14
abundance: few
j_gene: TRBJ2-1
d_gene: TRBD1
CDR3aa: CASSQDQGGQGPYNEQFF
CDR3nt: TGTGCCAGCAGCCAAGACCAAGGGGGACAGGGACCCTACAATGAGCAGTTCTTC

v_gene: TRBV25-1
abundance: -
j_gene: TRBJ2-1
d_gene: TRBD1
CDR3aa: CASSDLQGARYNEQFF
CDR3nt: TGTGCCAGCAGTGACCTACAGGGGGCGAGGTACAATGAGCAGTTCTTC

v_gene: TRBV6-1
abundance: few
j_gene: TRBJ1-2
d_gene: TRBD1
CDR3aa: CASSEGRGLGYGYTF
CDR3nt: TGTGCCAGCAGTGAAGGAAGGGGGCTGGGATATGGCTACACCTTC

v_gene: TRBV9
abundance: -
j_gene: TRBJ2-1
d_gene: -
CDR3aa: CASSPGPFPGSYNEQFF
CDR3nt: TGTGCCAGCAGCCCAGGTCCCTTTCCTGGCTCCTACAATGAGCAGTTCTTC

v_gene: TRBV6-6
abundance: -
j_gene: TRBJ2-7
d_gene: -
CDR3aa: CASRPGGGGTYEQYF
CDR3nt: TGTGCCAGCAGGCCAGGGGGAGGCGGGACCTACGAGCAGTACTTC

v_gene: TRBV5-1
abundance: -
j_gene: TRBJ1-2
d_gene: -
CDR3aa: CASSLQEANYGYTF
CDR3nt: TGCGCCAGCAGCCTGCAGGAAGCTAACTATGGCTACACCTTC

v_gene: TRBV15
abundance: -
j_gene: TRBJ2-1
d_gene: TRBD1
CDR3aa: CATSRGTGGRYNEQFF
CDR3nt: TGTGCCACCAGCAGAGGGACAGGGGGCAGGTACAATGAGCAGTTCTTC

v_gene: TRBV6-5
abundance: -
j_gene: TRBJ1-2
d_gene: -
CDR3aa: CASSLGGGAGGYTF
CDR3nt: TGTGCCAGCAGTTTGGGGGGAGGGGCGGGTGGCTACACCTTC

v_gene: TRBV28
abundance: -
j_gene: TRBJ1-5
d_gene: -
CDR3aa: CASSSTFNQPQHF
CDR3nt: TGTGCCAGCAGTTCGACATTCAATCAGCCCCAGCATTTT

v_gene: TRBV5-6
abundance: -
j_gene: TRBJ2-4
d_gene: TRBD1
CDR3aa: CASSYGQGADIQYF
CDR3nt: TGTGCCAGCAGCTACGGGCAGGGGGCCGACATTCAGTACTTC

v_gene: TRBV6-6
abundance: -
j_gene: TRBJ2-7
d_gene: -
CDR3aa: CASSYSGGLGYEQYF
CDR3nt: TGTGCCAGCAGTTACTCCGGGGGGCTAGGATACGAGCAGTACTTC